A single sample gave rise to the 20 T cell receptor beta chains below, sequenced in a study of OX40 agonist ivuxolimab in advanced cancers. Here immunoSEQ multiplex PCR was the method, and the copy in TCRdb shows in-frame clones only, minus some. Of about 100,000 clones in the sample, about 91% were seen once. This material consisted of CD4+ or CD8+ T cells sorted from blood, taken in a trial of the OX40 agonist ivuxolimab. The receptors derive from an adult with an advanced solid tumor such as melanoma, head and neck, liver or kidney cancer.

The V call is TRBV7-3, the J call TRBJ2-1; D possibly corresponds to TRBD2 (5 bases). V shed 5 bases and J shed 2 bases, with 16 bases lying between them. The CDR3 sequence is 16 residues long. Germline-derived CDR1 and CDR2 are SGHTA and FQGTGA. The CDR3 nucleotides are TGTGCCAGCAGCCGTCTCCCGGGGTCGGCCTACAATGAGCAGTTCTTC. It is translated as CASSRLPGSAYNEQFF.

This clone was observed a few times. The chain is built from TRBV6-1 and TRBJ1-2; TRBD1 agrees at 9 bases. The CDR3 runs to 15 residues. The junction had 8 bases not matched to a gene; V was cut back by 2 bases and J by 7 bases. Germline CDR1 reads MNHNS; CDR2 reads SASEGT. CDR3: CASSERGDRVIGYTF. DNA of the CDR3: TGTGCCAGCAGTGAAAGGGGGGACAGGGTGATTGGCTACACCTTC.

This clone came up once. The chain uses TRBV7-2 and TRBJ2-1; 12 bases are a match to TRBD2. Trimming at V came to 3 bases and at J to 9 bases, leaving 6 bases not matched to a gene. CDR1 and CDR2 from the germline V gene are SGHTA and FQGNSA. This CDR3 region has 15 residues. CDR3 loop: CASSFSSGRASEQFF. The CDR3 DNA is TGTGCCAGCAGCTTTTCTAGCGGGAGGGCAAGTGAGCAGTTCTTC.

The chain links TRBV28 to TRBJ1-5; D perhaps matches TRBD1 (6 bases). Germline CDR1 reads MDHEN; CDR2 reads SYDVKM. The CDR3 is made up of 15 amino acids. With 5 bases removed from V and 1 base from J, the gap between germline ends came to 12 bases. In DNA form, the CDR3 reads TGTGCCAGCAGTGCGCACAGGGTAAGCAATCAGCCCCAGCATTTT. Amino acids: CASSAHRVSNQPQHF.

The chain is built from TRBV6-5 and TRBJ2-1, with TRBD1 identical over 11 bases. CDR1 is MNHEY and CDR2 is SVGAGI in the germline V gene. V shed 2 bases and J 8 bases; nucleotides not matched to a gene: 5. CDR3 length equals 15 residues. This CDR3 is CASSYGTGGVDEQFF. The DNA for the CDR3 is TGTGCCAGCAGTTACGGGACAGGGGGTGTCGATGAGCAGTTCTTC.

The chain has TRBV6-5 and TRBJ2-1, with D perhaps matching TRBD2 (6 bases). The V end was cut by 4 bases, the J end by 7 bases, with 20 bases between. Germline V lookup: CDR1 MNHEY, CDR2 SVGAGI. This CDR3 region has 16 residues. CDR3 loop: CASSFGRGAGRNEQFF. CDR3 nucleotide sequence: TGTGCCAGCAGTTTTGGTCGGGGCGCGGGGAGGAATGAGCAGTTCTTC.

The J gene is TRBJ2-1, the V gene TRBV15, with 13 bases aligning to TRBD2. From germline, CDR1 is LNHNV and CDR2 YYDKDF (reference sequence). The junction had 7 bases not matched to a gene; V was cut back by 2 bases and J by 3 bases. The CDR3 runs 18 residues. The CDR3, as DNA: TGTGCCACCAGCAGAAAAACTAGCGGGAGGGCCGGCTACAATGAGCAGTTCTTC. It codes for CATSRKTSGRAGYNEQFF.

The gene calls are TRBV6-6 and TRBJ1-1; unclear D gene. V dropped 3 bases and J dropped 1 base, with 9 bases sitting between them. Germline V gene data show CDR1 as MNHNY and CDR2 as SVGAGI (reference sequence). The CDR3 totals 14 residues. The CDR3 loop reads CASSYPPQNTEAFF. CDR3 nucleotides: TGTGCCAGCAGTTATCCCCCCCAGAACACTGAAGCTTTCTTT.

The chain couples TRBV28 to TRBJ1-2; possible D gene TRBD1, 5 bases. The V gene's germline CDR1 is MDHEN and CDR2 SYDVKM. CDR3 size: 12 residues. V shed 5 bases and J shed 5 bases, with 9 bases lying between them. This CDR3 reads CASSPPGYGYTF. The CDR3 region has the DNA TGTGCCAGCAGTCCCCCAGGGTATGGCTACACCTTC.

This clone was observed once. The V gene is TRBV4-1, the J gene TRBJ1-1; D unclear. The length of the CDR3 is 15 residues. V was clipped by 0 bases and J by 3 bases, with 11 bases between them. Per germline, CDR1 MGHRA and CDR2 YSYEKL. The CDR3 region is CASSQEVVRHTEAFF. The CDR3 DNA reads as TGCGCCAGCAGCCAAGAGGTGGTTCGGCACACTGAAGCTTTCTTT.

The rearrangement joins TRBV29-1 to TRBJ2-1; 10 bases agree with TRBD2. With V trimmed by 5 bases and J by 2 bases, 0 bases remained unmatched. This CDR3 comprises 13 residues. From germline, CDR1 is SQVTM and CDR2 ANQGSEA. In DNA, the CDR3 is TGCAGCGTTACTAGCGGGGCCTACAATGAGCAGTTCTTC. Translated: CSVTSGAYNEQFF.

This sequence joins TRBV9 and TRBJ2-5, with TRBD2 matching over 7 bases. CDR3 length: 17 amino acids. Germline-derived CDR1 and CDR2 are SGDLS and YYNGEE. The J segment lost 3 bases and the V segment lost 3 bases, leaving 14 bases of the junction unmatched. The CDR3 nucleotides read TGTGCCAGCAGCGCCATTGGGAGGGCGTATTTTAAAGAGACCCAGTACTTC. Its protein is CASSAIGRAYFKETQYF.

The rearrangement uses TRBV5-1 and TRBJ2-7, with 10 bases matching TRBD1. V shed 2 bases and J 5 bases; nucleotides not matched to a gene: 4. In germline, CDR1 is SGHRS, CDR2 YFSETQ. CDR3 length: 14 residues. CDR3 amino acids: CASSFGTGVDEQYF. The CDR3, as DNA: TGCGCCAGCAGCTTCGGGACAGGGGTCGACGAGCAGTACTTC.

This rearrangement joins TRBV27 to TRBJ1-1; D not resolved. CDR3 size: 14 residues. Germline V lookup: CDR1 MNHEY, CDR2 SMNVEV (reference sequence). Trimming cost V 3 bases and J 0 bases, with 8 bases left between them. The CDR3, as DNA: TGTGCCAGCAGTTTCAAACCCATGAACACTGAAGCTTTCTTT. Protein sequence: CASSFKPMNTEAFF.

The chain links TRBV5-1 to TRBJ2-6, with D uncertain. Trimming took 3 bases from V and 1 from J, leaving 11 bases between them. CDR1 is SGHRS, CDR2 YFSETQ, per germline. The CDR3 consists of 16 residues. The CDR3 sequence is CASSSMPASGANVLTF. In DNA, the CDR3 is TGCGCCAGCAGCTCGATGCCGGCGTCTGGGGCCAACGTCCTGACTTTC.

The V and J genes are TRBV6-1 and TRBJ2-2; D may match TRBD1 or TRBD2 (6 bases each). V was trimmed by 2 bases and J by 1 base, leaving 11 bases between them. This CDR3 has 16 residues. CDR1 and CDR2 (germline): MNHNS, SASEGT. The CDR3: CASSEYKGGNTGELFF. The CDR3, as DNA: TGTGCCAGCAGTGAATATAAGGGGGGGAACACCGGGGAGCTGTTTTTT.

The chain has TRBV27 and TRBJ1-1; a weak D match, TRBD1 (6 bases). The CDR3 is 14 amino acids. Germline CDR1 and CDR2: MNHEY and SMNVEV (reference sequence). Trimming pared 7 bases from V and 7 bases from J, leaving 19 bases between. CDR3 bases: TGTGCCAGCAAAAAAGGGGGGGGAGGAAGTGAAGCTTTCTTT. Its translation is CASKKGGGGSEAFF.

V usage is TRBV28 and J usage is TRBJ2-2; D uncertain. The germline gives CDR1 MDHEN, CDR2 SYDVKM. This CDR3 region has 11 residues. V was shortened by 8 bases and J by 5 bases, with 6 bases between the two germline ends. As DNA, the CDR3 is TGTGCCAGCGGATTAACCGGGGAGCTGTTTTTT. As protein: CASGLTGELFF. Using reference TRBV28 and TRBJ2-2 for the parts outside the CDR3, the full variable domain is DVKVTQSSRYLVKRTGEKVFLECVQDMDHENMFWYRQDPGLGLRLIYFSYDVKMKEKGDIPEGYSVSREKKERFSLILESASTNQTSMYLCASGLTGELFFGEGSRLTVL.

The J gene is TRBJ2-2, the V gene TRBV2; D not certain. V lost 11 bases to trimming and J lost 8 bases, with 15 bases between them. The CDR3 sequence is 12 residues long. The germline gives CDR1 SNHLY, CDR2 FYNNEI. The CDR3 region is CACTLQSGELFF. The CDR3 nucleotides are TGTGCCTGCACTTTACAGTCGGGGGAGCTGTTTTTT. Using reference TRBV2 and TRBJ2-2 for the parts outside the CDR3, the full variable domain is EPEVTQTPSHQVTQMGQEVILRCVPISNHLYFYWYRQILGQKVEFLVSFYNNEISEKSEIFDDQFSVERPDGSNFTLKIRSTKLEDSAMYFCACTLQSGELFFGEGSRLTVL.

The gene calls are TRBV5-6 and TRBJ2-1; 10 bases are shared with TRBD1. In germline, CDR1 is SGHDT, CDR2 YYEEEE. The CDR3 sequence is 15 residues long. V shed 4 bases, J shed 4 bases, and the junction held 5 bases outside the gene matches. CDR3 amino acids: CASSLRDRGYNEQFF. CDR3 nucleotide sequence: TGTGCCAGCAGCCTCCGGGACAGGGGATACAATGAGCAGTTCTTC.